The clone carrying this TCR beta chain was recorded only once. The PCR had 60 Vbeta and 13 Jbeta primers. Sequenced by immunoSEQ multiplex PCR; TCRdb stores in-frame clones only, minus some. This sample has 150,000 to 200,000 clones, with about 80% found just once. The data stem from a study of cytomegalovirus exposure and HLA in healthy donors. Germline lookup yields CDR1 SGHTA and CDR2 FQGTGA. V gave up 5 bases and J gave up 10 bases; unmatched junction bases: 9. CDR3 length: 14 amino acids. The genes are TRBV7-3 and TRBJ2-1; 9 bases match TRBD1. The clonotype comes from a man aged 45-65 years in good health and CMV-seropositive. The sequencing input was PBMCs. Written as DNA, the CDR3 is TGTGCCAGCAGCGCCCCGGGACAGGGAAAAGAGCAGTTCTTC. This sequence encodes CASSAPGQGKEQFF.